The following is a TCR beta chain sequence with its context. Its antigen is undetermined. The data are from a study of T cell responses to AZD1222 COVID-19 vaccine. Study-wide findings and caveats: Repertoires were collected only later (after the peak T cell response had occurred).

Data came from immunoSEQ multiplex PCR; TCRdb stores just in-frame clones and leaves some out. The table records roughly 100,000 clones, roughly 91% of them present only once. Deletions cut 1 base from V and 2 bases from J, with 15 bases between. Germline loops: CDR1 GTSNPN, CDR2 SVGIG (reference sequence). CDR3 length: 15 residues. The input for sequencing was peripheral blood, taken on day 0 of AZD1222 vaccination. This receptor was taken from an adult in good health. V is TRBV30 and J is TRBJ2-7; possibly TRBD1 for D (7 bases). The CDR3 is CAWSAAGTVPYEQYF. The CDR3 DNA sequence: TGTGCCTGGAGTGCGGCGGGGACAGTACCCTACGAGCAGTACTTC.